A selection of T cell receptor beta chains follows, all from one sample in a study of graft-versus-host responses after intestinal transplantation. These receptors have no known antigen. The assay was immunoSEQ multiplex PCR, and TCRdb's table has in-frame clones only and misses some. Of over 100,000 clones in the sample, around 94% were seen once. Sequencing was performed on unstimulated CD4+ T cells sorted from spleen or lymph node cells, taken before transplant. These receptors originate from a human donor who was the organ donor for an intestinal transplant. Each CDR3 is given with its conserved first and last residue. The D gene is left open where the match is weak. Clone size is shown for a subset of rows, as once, few, many or a class of expanded clone.

DNA,CDR3,V,J,size,D
TGTGCCAGCAGGCCGGGACGGGATAATATGGAGACCCAGTACTTC,CASRPGRDNMETQYF,TRBV5-8,TRBJ2-5,NA,NA
TGTGCCAGCTCACCACCGGGATCCTACGAGCAGTACTTC,CASSPPGSYEQYF,TRBV18,TRBJ2-7,NA,NA
TGTGCCAGCAGGGTACAGACAGGGACTGAGCAGTTCTTC,CASRVQTGTEQFF,TRBV2,TRBJ2-1,NA,TRBD1
TGCGCCAGCAGCCAAGCGGGAGTCACCTACGAGCAGTACTTC,CASSQAGVTYEQYF,TRBV4-1,TRBJ2-7,NA,NA
TGTGCCAGCAGGCCCGGGACAGCCATTAATGAAAAACTGTTTTTT,CASRPGTAINEKLFF,TRBV5-7,TRBJ1-4,NA,TRBD1
TGTGCCAGCAGCTTAGGGGACAGAGTCACAGATACGCAGTATTTT,CASSLGDRVTDTQYF,TRBV7-9,TRBJ2-3,NA,TRBD1
TGCGCCAGCAGATCCGGGACAGGGTGGAATGAGCAGTTCTTC,CASRSGTGWNEQFF,TRBV10-2,TRBJ2-1,NA,TRBD1
TGCGCCAGCAGCCAACTAGCGGGAGGTGAGCAGTTCTTC,CASSQLAGGEQFF,TRBV4-1,TRBJ2-1,NA,TRBD2
TGTGCCAGCAGCTCCAGGGGAAACGAGCAGTACTTC,CASSSRGNEQYF,TRBV7-2,TRBJ2-7,NA,NA
TGTGCCATCAGTAGGACTAGCGGGAGTAACCAAGAGACCCAGTACTTC,CAISRTSGSNQETQYF,TRBV10-3,TRBJ2-5,NA,TRBD2
TGTGCCAGCTCACCCATCGGTCTAGCGGGACCCACAGATACGCAGTATTTT,CASSPIGLAGPTDTQYF,TRBV18,TRBJ2-3,NA,TRBD2
TGTGCCAGCAGCTTAGGCGTGGGGCAAGGCACTGAAGCTTTCTTT,CASSLGVGQGTEAFF,TRBV7-9,TRBJ1-1,NA,NA
TGTGCCACGGAACCTACAGGGACGGACACCATATATTTT,CATEPTGTDTIYF,TRBV6-5,TRBJ1-3,NA,NA
TGTGCCAGCAGTTTATTTGGGACAGGGCAGACCGGGGAGCTGTTTTTT,CASSLFGTGQTGELFF,TRBV28,TRBJ2-2,NA,TRBD1
TGTGCCAGCAGTTTTCGTGGGTATCAGCCCCAGCATTTT,CASSFRGYQPQHF,TRBV28,TRBJ1-5,NA,NA
TGTGCCATACGGACGGACTATGGCTACACCTTC,CAIRTDYGYTF,TRBV10-3,TRBJ1-2,few,NA
TGTGCCTGTGCCAGGGAACTCCAAGAGACCCAGTACTTC,CACARELQETQYF,TRBV30,TRBJ2-5,NA,NA
TGTGCCAGCAGCTTAGATCGGTCCGCTGAAAAACTGTTTTTT,CASSLDRSAEKLFF,TRBV11-2,TRBJ1-4,NA,NA
TGTGCCAGTGGGGACACTGAAGCTTTCTTT,CASGDTEAFF,TRBV19,TRBJ1-1,NA,NA
TGTGCCAGCAGCCACACGGGACAAGACTACGAGCAGTACTTC,CASSHTGQDYEQYF,TRBV11-2,TRBJ2-7,NA,NA
TGTGCCAGCAGGGCCAGAGGTTCCTACGAGCAGTACTTC,CASRARGSYEQYF,TRBV6-1,TRBJ2-7,NA,NA
TGTGCCAGCAGTTACCGGGCTAGCGGGACCTACGAGCAGTACTTC,CASSYRASGTYEQYF,TRBV6-5,TRBJ2-7,NA,TRBD2
TGTGCCAGTAGTCCGCGGACAGTTCAGCCCCAGCATTTT,CASSPRTVQPQHF,TRBV19,TRBJ1-5,NA,NA
TGTGCCAGCAGCGAAGACATCCTGACTAGCGGGAGCACAGATACGCAGTATTTT,CASSEDILTSGSTDTQYF,TRBV5-4,TRBJ2-3,NA,TRBD2
TGTGCCAGCAGTGAAGCGCAGGGGACCAGGGGGTACACCTTC,CASSEAQGTRGYTF,TRBV2,TRBJ1-2,NA,TRBD1
TGTGCCTGGAGTTTCAGGGGGCAGGTGAATCAGCCCCAGCATTTT,CAWSFRGQVNQPQHF,TRBV30,TRBJ1-5,NA,TRBD1
TGTGCCAGCAGGGGGACTCAGCACCAAGAGACCCAGTACTTC,CASRGTQHQETQYF,TRBV28,TRBJ2-5,NA,NA
TGTGCCAGCAGGGGACTAGGGGACAATGAGCAGTTCTTC,CASRGLGDNEQFF,TRBV28,TRBJ2-1,NA,TRBD2
TGTGCCAGCAGCTTAAGAAACAGCGGGTCATACACCGGGGAGCTGTTTTTT,CASSLRNSGSYTGELFF,TRBV7-9,TRBJ2-2,NA,NA
TGTGCCAGCAGTGAAACGACTCCAAATCAGCCCCAGCATTTT,CASSETTPNQPQHF,TRBV2,TRBJ1-5,NA,NA
TGTGCCAGCAGACCCAGACAGGGTGGTGGCTACACCTTC,CASRPRQGGGYTF,TRBV28,TRBJ1-2,NA,TRBD1
TGTGCCAGCAGGGGGATTGGACCTTTTAATGAGCAGTTCTTC,CASRGIGPFNEQFF,TRBV6-5,TRBJ2-1,NA,NA
TGCAGCGTTGACGGGGCTAGCGGGACTAACGAGCAGTACTTC,CSVDGASGTNEQYF,TRBV29-1,TRBJ2-7,NA,TRBD2
TGTGCCAGCAGCCCGTGGGGACAGGGATTCGGTGAGCAGTTCTTC,CASSPWGQGFGEQFF,TRBV7-2,TRBJ2-1,NA,TRBD1
TGTGCCTGGAGTGTTGGGGCGACCGGGGAGACCCAGTACTTC,CAWSVGATGETQYF,TRBV30,TRBJ2-5,NA,NA
TGTGCCAGCAGTTTTAGGGGACGGGGGGTATATGGGCATGGCTACACCTTC,CASSFRGRGVYGHGYTF,TRBV28,TRBJ1-2,NA,NA
TGTGCCAGCAGACTAAGACAGACGGTCTACGAGCAGTACTTC,CASRLRQTVYEQYF,TRBV6-5,TRBJ2-7,NA,NA
TGTGCCAGCAGCCCCCGGGGGGCAACTAATGAAAAACTGTTTTTT,CASSPRGATNEKLFF,TRBV28,TRBJ1-4,NA,NA
TGTGCCTACGGGACAGGGAACGGAAACACCATATATTTT,CAYGTGNGNTIYF,TRBV30,TRBJ1-3,NA,TRBD1
TGTGCCAGCAGTGCCCAGGGGGCGCGGGTGTACGAGCAGTACTTC,CASSAQGARVYEQYF,TRBV6-1,TRBJ2-7,few,TRBD1
TGTGCCAGCAGCCCCGGAGGGGGCTTTGGGGCTTTCTTT,CASSPGGGFGAFF,TRBV6-5,TRBJ1-1,NA,TRBD1
TGTGCCAGCAGTCGTGGGGCGGGCCTCTACGAGCAGTACTTC,CASSRGAGLYEQYF,TRBV6-5,TRBJ2-7,NA,NA
TGTGCCAGCAGCTTGGGACTAGCGGTCAATGAGCAGTTCTTC,CASSLGLAVNEQFF,TRBV27,TRBJ2-1,NA,TRBD2
TGTGCCAGCAGCTTGGGCTACGAGCAGTACTTC,CASSLGYEQYF,TRBV5-8,TRBJ2-7,NA,NA
TGTGCCAGCAGTATGTGGCAGACTGGTCGAACTGAAGCTTTCTTT,CASSMWQTGRTEAFF,TRBV19,TRBJ1-1,NA,NA
TGTGCCAGCTCTAGCGGGATAAGCTCCTACAATGAGCAGTTCTTC,CASSSGISSYNEQFF,TRBV9,TRBJ2-1,NA,TRBD2
TGTGCCAGCAGTAGGGGGTACGAGCAGTACTTC,CASSRGYEQYF,TRBV27,TRBJ2-7,NA,NA
TGTGCCAGCAGCTTAGCACGGGAGGATGAGCAGTTCTTC,CASSLAREDEQFF,TRBV7-2,TRBJ2-1,NA,TRBD2
TGTGCCAGTAGTACTGAGGGTGAGCAGTACTTC,CASSTEGEQYF,TRBV19,TRBJ2-7,few,NA